A single sample gave rise to the 11 T cell receptor beta chains below, sequenced in a study of T-cell reconstitution after alpha-beta-depleted transplantation in children. Construction of the TCRbeta library involved unique molecular identifiers. TCRdb re-analysed the PCR reads in MiXCR, keeping a single row per CDR3 protein. Among 150,000 to 250,000 distinct CDR3 sequences listed, approximately 15% were seen once. The sequences come from PBMCs from the stem cell graft donor, collected from the stem cell graft. The receptors originated from a human donor who donated a stem cell graft to a child with acute lymphoblastic leukemia.

In its sample, this clonotype was seen many times. The chain has TRBV4-1 and TRBJ1-6; a possible D gene is TRBD1 (6 bases). V gave up 2 bases and J gave up 7 bases, with 9 bases separating them. CDR3 size: 14 residues. Germline CDR1 and CDR2: MGHRA and YSYEKL. CDR3 bases: TGCGCCAGCAGCCAAACAGGGTTGAATTCACCCCTCCACTTT. Translated: CASSQTGLNSPLHF.

As regards this clonotype: This may be a read error, as it is one base from a much larger clone. The CDR3 DNA follows: TGCAGCGTTATTAACGCTGAAGCTTTCTTT. Protein sequence: CSVINAEAFF. The V and J genes are TRBV29-1 and TRBJ1-1; D gene ambiguous. V gave up 5 bases and J gave up 6 bases, with 7 bases separating them. Germline-derived CDR1 and CDR2 are SQVTM and ANQGSEA. CDR3 length equals 10 residues.

The sample holds a few counts of this clonotype. J is TRBJ2-1 and V is TRBV5-1; D call uncertain. V lost 4 bases to trimming and J lost 10 bases, with 18 bases between them. CDR3 size: 14 residues. CDR1 and CDR2 from the germline V gene are SGHRS and YFSETQ. The CDR3 DNA reads TGCGCCAGCAGCCCTACCCCCGCCCTCTTGGAGCAGTTCTTC. As protein: CASSPTPALLEQFF.

This clonotype was seen a handful of times. The chain links TRBV7-8 to TRBJ2-5; 7 nucleotides align to TRBD2. This CDR3 is built from 14 residues. Germline V lookup: CDR1 SGHVS, CDR2 FQNEAQ. V was pared by 5 bases and J by 1 base, with 4 bases of the junction left unmatched. This CDR3 reads CASSPSGSQETQYF. In DNA form, the CDR3 reads TGTGCCAGCAGCCCTAGCGGCAGCCAAGAGACCCAGTACTTC.

For this clonotype: Since no conserved phenylalanine or tryptophan closes the CDR3, a read error is the likely cause. CDR3 nucleotide sequence: TGTGCCACCAGAATCGACAGGGAGGCTGGAAACACCATATATTAT. Translating gives CATRIDREAGNTIYY. This chain links TRBV15 with TRBJ1-3, with 7 bases identical to TRBD1. The CDR3 spans 15 residues. CDR1 is LNHNV, CDR2 YYDKDF, per germline (reference sequence). J lost 2 bases, V lost 6 bases, and 7 bases had no gene match.

This clonotype occurred many times. This chain connects TRBV9 to TRBJ2-7; possibly TRBD2 for D (5 bases). This CDR3 comprises 15 residues. CDR1 and CDR2 (germline): SGDLS, YYNGEE. The V gene lost 0 bases and the J gene lost 1 base, with 11 bases spanning the gap. DNA of the CDR3: TGTGCCAGCAGCGTAGGAAGTAGCGCATCCTACGAGCAGTACTTC. Its protein product is CASSVGSSASYEQYF.

Within the sample, this clonotype is medium-sized. This chain uses TRBV20-1 with TRBJ2-5; 14 nucleotides agree with TRBD2. The CDR3 covers 16 residues. CDR1 DFQATT and CDR2 SNEGSKA come from the germline V gene (reference sequence). The trim removed 2 bases at V and 5 bases at J, leaving 7 bases unmatched. CDR3 nucleotide sequence: TGCAGTGCTAGAACCGGGACTAGCGGGAGTCGGGAGACCCAGTACTTC. Translated: CSARTGTSGSRETQYF.

Ten or more counts support this clonotype. The chain couples TRBV27 to TRBJ1-6; D gene ambiguous. Germline CDR1 is MNHEY and CDR2 is SMNVEV (reference sequence). Trimming cost V 6 bases and J 5 bases, with 20 bases left between them. The CDR3 sequence is 17 residues long. Written as DNA, the CDR3 is TGTGCCAGCAGCCGTACGGACCTCGGATTTCATAATTCACCCCTCCACTTT. Protein: CASSRTDLGFHNSPLHF.

The rearrangement joins TRBV7-2 to TRBJ2-7; TRBD1 might be the D (5 bases). This CDR3 spans 16 amino acids. Looked up from germline, CDR1 is SGHTA and CDR2 is FQGNSA. The V end lost 5 bases, the J end lost 5 bases, and 22 bases lay between the germline ends. CDR3: CASSPQTRPRDNEQYF. As DNA, the CDR3 is TGTGCCAGCAGCCCTCAGACTCGACCCAGGGATAACGAGCAGTACTTC.

This clonotype was seen many times. This rearrangement joins TRBV21-1 to TRBJ2-5; TRBD2 was called by the table and not checked on the DNA. TRBV21-1 is a known pseudogene. The CDR3 consists of 15 residues. The DNA of the CDR3 is TGTGCCAGCAGCAACTATTTCGGGAGGGAAGAGACCCAGTACTTC. It specifies CASSNYFGREETQYF.

At least ten counts were recorded for this clonotype. The gene calls are TRBV5-5 and TRBJ2-5; the D gene could be TRBD1 or TRBD2 (5 bases each). Trimming took 0 bases from V and 5 from J, leaving 8 bases between them. CDR1 and CDR2 from the germline V gene are SGHKS and YYEKEE (reference sequence). The CDR3 loop spans 13 amino acids. CDR3 in DNA: TGTGCCAGCAGCTTGGCAGGGACGGAGACCCAGTACTTC. Translating it yields CASSLAGTETQYF.